Reported below is one TCR beta chain. Its antigen is unknown. Germline V lookup: CDR1 LNHDA, CDR2 SQIVND (reference sequence). V was trimmed by 7 bases and J by 7 bases, leaving 22 bases between them. This CDR3 spans 16 amino acids. The source of the sample is a study of TIL therapy for anti-PD-1-resistant metastatic lung cancer. Study information: Median tumor PD-L1 proportion score was approximately 6.3%.

Noted time point: pre-treatment sample, taken before nivolumab and TIL therapy. The tumor samples were excised metastases, mostly pleural nodules or supraclavicular lymph nodes. Study-wide results and limits: Many TIL product clones were absent from baseline tumor, suggesting clonal contraction.

Sequencing used immunoSEQ v3. Clones were sequenced by immunoSEQ multiplex PCR, and TCRdb holds only the in-frame ones, with some missing. The table includes around 100,000 clones, roughly 65% detected once. The sample here was tumor tissue, taken at baseline. This sequence originates from a person aged 25 to 79 with non-small cell lung cancer. This sequence joins TRBV19 and TRBJ2-2, with D perhaps matching TRBD1 or TRBD2 (5 bases each). CDR3 in amino acids: CASNEGPISPGGELFF. The DNA of the CDR3 is TGTGCCAGTAATGAGGGGCCGATCTCACCGGGCGGGGAGCTGTTTTTT.